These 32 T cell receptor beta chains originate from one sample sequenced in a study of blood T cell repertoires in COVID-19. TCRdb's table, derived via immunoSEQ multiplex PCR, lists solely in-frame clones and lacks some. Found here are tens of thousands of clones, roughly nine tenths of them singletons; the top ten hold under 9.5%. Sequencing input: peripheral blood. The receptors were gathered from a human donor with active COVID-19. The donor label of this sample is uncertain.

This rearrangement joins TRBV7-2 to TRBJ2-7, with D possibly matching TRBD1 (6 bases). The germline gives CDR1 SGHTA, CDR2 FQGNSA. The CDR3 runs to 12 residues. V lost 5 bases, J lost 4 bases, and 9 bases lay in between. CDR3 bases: TGTGCCAGCAGCCTTACAGGGTACGAGCAGTACTTC. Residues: CASSLTGYEQYF.

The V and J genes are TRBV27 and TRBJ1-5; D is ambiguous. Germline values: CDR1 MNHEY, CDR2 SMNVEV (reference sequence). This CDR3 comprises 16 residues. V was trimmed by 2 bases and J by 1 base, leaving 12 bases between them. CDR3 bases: TGTGCCAGCAGTTTAATATCCCCCAGGAGCAATCAGCCCCAGCATTTT. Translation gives CASSLISPRSNQPQHF.

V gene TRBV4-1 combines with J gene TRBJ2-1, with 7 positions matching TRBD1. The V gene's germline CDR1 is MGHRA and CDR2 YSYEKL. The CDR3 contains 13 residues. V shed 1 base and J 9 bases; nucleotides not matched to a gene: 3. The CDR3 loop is CASSQGPGGEQFF. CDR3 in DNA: TGCGCCAGCAGCCAAGGACCAGGGGGTGAGCAGTTCTTC.

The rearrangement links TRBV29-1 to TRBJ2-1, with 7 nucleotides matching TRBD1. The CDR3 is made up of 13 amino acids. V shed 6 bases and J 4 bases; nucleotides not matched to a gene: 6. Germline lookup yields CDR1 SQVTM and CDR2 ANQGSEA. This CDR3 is CSVEGAGYNEQFF. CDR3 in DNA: TGCAGCGTAGAGGGGGCAGGGTACAATGAGCAGTTCTTC.

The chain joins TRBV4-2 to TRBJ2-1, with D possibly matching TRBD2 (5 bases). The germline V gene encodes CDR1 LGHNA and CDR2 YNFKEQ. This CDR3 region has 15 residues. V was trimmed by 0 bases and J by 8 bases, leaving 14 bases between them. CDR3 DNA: TGTGCCAGCAGCCAAGAAGGTCGGGAACGGGATGAGCAGTTCTTC. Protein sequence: CASSQEGRERDEQFF.

The CDR3 DNA reads as TGTGCCAGCAGTTCGGCCGGGACAGGGTACTACGAGCAGTACTTC. Residues: CASSSAGTGYYEQYF. V is TRBV28 and J is TRBJ2-7, with 9 bases identical to TRBD1. Germline CDR1 and CDR2: MDHEN and SYDVKM. This CDR3 is built from 15 residues. The ends lost 4 bases at V and 3 bases at J; junction bases unmatched: 7.

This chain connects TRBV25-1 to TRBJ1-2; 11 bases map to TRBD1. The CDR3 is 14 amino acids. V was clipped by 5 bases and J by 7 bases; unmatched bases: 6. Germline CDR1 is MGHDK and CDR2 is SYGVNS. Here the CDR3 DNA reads TGTGCCAGCAGTTTAGGACAGGGGGCGCGTGGCTACACCTTC. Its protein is CASSLGQGARGYTF.

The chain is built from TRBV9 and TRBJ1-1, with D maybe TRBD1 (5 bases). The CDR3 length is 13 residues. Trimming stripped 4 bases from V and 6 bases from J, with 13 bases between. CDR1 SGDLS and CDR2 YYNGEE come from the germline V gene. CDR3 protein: CASSSHPGAEAFF. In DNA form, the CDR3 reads TGTGCCAGCAGCTCTCACCCGGGGGCTGAAGCTTTCTTT.

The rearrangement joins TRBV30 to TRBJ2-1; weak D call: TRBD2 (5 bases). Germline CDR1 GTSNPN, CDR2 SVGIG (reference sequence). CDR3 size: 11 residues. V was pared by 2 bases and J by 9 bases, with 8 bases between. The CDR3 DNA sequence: TGTGCCTGGAGTATGGGGAGTGAGCAGTTCTTC. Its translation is CAWSMGSEQFF. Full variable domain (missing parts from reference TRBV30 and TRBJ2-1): SQTIHQWPATLVQPVGSPLSLECTVEGTSNPNLYWYRQAAGRGLQLLFYSVGIGQISSEVPQNLSASRPQDRQFILSSKKLLLSDSGFYLCAWSMGSEQFFGPGTRLTVL.

As DNA, the CDR3 is TGTGCCAGCAGTTACACTAGCGTCGACCACGAGCAGTACTTC. This sequence encodes CASSYTSVDHEQYF. This chain links TRBV27 with TRBJ2-7; the match to TRBD2 covers 7 bases. The germline V gene has CDR1 MNHEY and CDR2 SMNVEV (reference sequence). This CDR3 contains 14 residues. J lost 5 bases, V lost 4 bases, and 8 bases had no gene match.

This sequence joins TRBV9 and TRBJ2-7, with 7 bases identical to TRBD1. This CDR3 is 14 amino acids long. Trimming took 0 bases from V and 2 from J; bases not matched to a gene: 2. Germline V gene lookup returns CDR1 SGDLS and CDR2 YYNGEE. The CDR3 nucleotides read TGTGCCAGCAGCGTAGAGACAGGGCCCTACGAGCAGTACTTC. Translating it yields CASSVETGPYEQYF.

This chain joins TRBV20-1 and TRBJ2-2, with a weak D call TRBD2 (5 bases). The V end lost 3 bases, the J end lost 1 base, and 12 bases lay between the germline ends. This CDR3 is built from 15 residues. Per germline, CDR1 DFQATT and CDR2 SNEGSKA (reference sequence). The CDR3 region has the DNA TGCAGTGCTAGTCTGGCGGGCCTGAACACCGGGGAGCTGTTTTTT. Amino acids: CSASLAGLNTGELFF.

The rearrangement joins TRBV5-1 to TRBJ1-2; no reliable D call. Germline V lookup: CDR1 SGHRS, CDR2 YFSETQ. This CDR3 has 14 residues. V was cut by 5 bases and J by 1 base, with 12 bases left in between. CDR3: CASRPAFSNYGYTF. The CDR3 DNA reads TGCGCCAGCAGGCCCGCCTTCAGTAACTATGGCTACACCTTC.

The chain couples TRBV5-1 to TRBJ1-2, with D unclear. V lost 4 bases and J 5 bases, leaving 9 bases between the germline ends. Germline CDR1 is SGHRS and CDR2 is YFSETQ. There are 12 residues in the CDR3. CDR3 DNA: TGCGCCAGCAGCCCGGACTTTTATGGCTACACCTTC. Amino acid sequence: CASSPDFYGYTF.

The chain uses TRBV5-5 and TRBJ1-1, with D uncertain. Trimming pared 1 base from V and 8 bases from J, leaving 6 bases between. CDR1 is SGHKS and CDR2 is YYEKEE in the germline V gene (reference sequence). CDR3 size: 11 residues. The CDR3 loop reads CASSLRSEAFF. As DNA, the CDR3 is TGTGCCAGCAGCTTGCGAAGCGAAGCTTTCTTT.

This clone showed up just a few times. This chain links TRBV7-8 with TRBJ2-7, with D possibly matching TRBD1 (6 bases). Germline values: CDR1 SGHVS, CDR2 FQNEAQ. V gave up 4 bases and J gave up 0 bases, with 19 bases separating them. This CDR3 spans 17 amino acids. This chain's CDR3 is CASSSLGGQTVSYEQYF. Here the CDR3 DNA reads TGTGCCAGCAGCTCGCTCGGCGGACAGACGGTCTCCTACGAGCAGTACTTC.

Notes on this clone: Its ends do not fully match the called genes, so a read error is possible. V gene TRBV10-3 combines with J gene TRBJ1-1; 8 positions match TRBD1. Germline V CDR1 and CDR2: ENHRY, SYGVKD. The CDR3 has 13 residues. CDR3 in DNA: TGTGCCATCGGACAGGGACTGAACACTGAAGCTCTCTTT. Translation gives CAIGQGLNTEALF.

The CDR3 coding sequence is TGCGCCAGCAGCCAAGATCATTTAGTCACCTATGGCTACACCTTC. Its translation is CASSQDHLVTYGYTF. This rearrangement joins TRBV4-3 to TRBJ1-2; D unclear. Germline V gives CDR1 LGHNA, CDR2 YSLEER. The CDR3 is 15 amino acids. The ends were cut back, 0 bases at V and 4 bases at J, with 12 bases in the middle.

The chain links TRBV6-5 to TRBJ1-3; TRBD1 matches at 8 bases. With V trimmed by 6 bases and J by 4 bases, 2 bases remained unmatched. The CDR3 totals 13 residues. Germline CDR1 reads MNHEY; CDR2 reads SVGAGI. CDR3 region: CASRAGGGNTIYF. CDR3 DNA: TGTGCCAGCAGGGCAGGGGGCGGAAACACCATATATTTT.

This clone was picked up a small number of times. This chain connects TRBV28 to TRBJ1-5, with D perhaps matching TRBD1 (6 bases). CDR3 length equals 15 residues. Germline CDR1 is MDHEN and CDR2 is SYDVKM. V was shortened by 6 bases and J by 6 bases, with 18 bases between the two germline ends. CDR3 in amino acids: CASREQGLDGQPQHF. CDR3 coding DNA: TGTGCCAGCAGGGAACAGGGTCTGGACGGTCAGCCCCAGCATTTT.

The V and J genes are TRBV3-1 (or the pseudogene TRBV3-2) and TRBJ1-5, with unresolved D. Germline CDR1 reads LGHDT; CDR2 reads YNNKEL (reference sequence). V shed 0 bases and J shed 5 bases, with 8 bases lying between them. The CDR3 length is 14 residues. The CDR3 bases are TGTGCCAGCAGCCAAGAGTTGGCGGATCAGCCCCAGCATTTT. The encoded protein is CASSQELADQPQHF.

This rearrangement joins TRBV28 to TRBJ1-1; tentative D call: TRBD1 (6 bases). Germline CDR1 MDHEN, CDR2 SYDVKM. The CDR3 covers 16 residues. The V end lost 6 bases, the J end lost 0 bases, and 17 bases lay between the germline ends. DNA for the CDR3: TGTGCCAGCAGCTGGGGGGGGGCCCCCATGAACACTGAAGCTTTCTTT. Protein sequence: CASSWGGAPMNTEAFF.

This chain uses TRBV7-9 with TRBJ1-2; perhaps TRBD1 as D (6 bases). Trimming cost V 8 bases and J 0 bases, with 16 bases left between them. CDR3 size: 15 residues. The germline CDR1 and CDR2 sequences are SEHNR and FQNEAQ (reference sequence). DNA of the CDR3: TGTGCCAGCGAGGGGCTACAGGGATCTAACTATGGCTACACCTTC. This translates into CASEGLQGSNYGYTF. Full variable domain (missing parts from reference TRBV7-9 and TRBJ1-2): DTGVSQNPRHKITKRGQNVTFRCDPISEHNRLYWYRQTLGQGPEFLTYFQNEAQLEKSRLLSDRFSAERPKGSFSTLEIQRTEQGDSAMYLCASEGLQGSNYGYTFGSGTRLTVV.

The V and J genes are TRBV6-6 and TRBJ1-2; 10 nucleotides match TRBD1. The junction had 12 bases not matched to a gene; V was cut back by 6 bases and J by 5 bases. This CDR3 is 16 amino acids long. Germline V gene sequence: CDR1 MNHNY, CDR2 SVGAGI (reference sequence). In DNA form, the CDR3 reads TGTGCCAGCAGCAGCGATAGACAGGGGGCGACATATGGCTACACCTTC. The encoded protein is CASSSDRQGATYGYTF.

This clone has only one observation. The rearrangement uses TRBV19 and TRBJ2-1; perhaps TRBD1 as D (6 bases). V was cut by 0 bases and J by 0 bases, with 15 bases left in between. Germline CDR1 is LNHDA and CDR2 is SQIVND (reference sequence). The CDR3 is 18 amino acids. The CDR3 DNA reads TGTGCCAGTAGTATAGATACTGGACAGCCCAGCTCCTACAATGAGCAGTTCTTC. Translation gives CASSIDTGQPSSYNEQFF. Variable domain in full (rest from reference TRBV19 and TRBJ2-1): DGGITQSPKYLFRKEGQNVTLSCEQNLNHDAMYWYRQDPGQGLRLIYYSQIVNDFQKGDIAEGYSVSREKKESFPLTVTSAQKNPTAFYLCASSIDTGQPSSYNEQFFGPGTRLTVL.

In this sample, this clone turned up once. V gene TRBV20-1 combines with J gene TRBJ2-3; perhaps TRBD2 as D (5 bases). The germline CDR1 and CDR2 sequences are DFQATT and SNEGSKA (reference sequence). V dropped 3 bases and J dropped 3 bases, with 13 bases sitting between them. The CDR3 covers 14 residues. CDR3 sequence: CSASILAGTDTQYF. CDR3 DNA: TGCAGTGCTAGTATCCTAGCTGGGACAGATACGCAGTATTTT.

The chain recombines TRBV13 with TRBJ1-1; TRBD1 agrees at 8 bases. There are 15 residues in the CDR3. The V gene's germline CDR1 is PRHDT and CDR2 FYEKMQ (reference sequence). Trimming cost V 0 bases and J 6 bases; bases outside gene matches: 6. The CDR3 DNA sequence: TGTGCCAGCAGCTTAGGGACAGGGGCTTGGGCTGAAGCTTTCTTT. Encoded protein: CASSLGTGAWAEAFF.

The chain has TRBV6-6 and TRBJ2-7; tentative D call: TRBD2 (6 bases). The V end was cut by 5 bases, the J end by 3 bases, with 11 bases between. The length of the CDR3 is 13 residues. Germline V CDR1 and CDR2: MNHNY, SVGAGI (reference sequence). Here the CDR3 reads CASSIAESYEQYF. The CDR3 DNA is TGTGCCAGCAGTATAGCGGAGAGCTACGAGCAGTACTTC.

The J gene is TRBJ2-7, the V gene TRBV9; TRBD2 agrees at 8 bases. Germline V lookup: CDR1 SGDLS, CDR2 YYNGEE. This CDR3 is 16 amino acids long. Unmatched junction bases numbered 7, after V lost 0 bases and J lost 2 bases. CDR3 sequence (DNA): TGTGCCAGCAGCGTAGCGGGTAGCGGGGCTCCCTACGAGCAGTACTTC. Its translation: CASSVAGSGAPYEQYF.

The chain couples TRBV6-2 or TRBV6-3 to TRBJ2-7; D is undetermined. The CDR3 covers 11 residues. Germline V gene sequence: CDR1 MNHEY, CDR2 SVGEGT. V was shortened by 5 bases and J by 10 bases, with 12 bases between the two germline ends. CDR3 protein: CASSPSGNQYF. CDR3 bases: TGTGCCAGCAGTCCCTCCGGTAATCAGTACTTC.

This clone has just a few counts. CDR3 in DNA: TGCGCCAGCAGCGTCGGGGGGTACGAGCAGTACTTC. It codes for CASSVGGYEQYF. The chain links TRBV4-1 to TRBJ2-7; 7 bases are a match to TRBD2. The V gene's germline CDR1 is MGHRA and CDR2 YSYEKL. V shed 5 bases and J 4 bases; nucleotides not matched to a gene: 2. The CDR3 spans 12 residues.

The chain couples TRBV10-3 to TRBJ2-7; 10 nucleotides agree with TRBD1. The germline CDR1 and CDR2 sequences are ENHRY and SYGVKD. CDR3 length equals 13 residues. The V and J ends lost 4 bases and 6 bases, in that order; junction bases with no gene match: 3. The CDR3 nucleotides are TGTGCCATCAGTGGGGACAGGGGATCCGAGCAGTACTTC. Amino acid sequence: CAISGDRGSEQYF.